This T cell receptor beta chain was observed in a study of OX40 agonist ivuxolimab in advanced cancers. Notes on the study in general: Clonal expansion was seen in CD4+ and CD8+ blood T cells by week 6 at 0.1 to 3.0 mg/kg.

V lost 0 bases and J lost 5, with 17 bases in between. This CDR3 has 16 residues. Germline V gene lookup returns CDR1 LGHNT and CDR2 FRNRAP. Repertoires were generated with immunoSEQ multiplex PCR, while TCRdb's copy carries only in-frame clones and drops some. The table lists more than 60,000 clones, 80% to 85% of them singletons. Notes on this clone: Its antigen is currently unknown.

The sample was CD4+ or CD8+ T cells sorted from blood, taken in a trial of the OX40 agonist ivuxolimab. The chain couples TRBV12-5 to TRBJ2-7; D tentatively reads TRBD1 or TRBD2 (5 bases each). The receptor was derived from an adult with an advanced solid tumor such as melanoma, head and neck, liver or kidney cancer. The CDR3 reads CASGLVLGVTNDEQYF. DNA of the CDR3: TGTGCTAGTGGTTTGGTACTGGGGGTGACGAATGACGAGCAGTACTTC.